A selection of T cell receptor beta chains follows, all from one sample in a study of cytomegalovirus exposure and HLA in healthy donors. Generated by immunoSEQ multiplex PCR, the TCRdb table keeps only in-frame clones and is missing some. Of about 120,000 clones listed, approximately 69% were seen once; the top ten hold 3% to 5%. What was sequenced was PBMCs. The receptors here all came from a man aged 35 to 55 in good health and CMV-seropositive. The CDR3 runs from the conserved cysteine through the conserved F or W. The D gene is left open where the match is weak. Part of the rows lack a size; the others show once, few, many or a class for expanded clones.

cdr3_aa: CAWRRGVTGTYEQYF
cdr3_nt: TGTGCCTGGAGAAGGGGAGTGACAGGTACCTACGAGCAGTACTTC
d_call: NA
clone_size: NA
v_call: TRBV30
j_call: TRBJ2-7

cdr3_aa: CAISVDEGGYTF
cdr3_nt: TGTGCCATCAGTGTGGACGAGGGTGGCTACACCTTC
d_call: NA
clone_size: few
v_call: TRBV10-3
j_call: TRBJ1-2

cdr3_aa: CASSQSKPAGAGELFF
cdr3_nt: TGTGCCAGCAGCCAAAGTAAACCAGCGGGAGCCGGGGAGCTGTTTTTT
d_call: TRBD2
clone_size: NA
v_call: TRBV11-2
j_call: TRBJ2-2

cdr3_aa: CASSSPGTDEAFF
cdr3_nt: TGTGCCAGCAGTTCACCCGGGACAGATGAAGCTTTCTTT
d_call: TRBD1
clone_size: NA
v_call: TRBV28
j_call: TRBJ1-1

cdr3_aa: CASSPAGVAETQYF
cdr3_nt: TGTGCCAGCAGCCCGGCGGGGGTAGCAGAGACCCAGTACTTC
d_call: TRBD2
clone_size: NA
v_call: TRBV7-2
j_call: TRBJ2-5

cdr3_aa: CASSPGTGANQPQHF
cdr3_nt: TGTGCCAGCAGCCCTGGGACAGGGGCAAATCAGCCCCAGCATTTT
d_call: TRBD1
clone_size: NA
v_call: TRBV5-4
j_call: TRBJ1-5

cdr3_aa: CASSLGQGGQETQYF
cdr3_nt: TGCGCCAGCAGCTTGGGACAGGGGGGCCAAGAGACCCAGTACTTC
d_call: TRBD1
clone_size: NA
v_call: TRBV5-1
j_call: TRBJ2-5

cdr3_aa: CSARTGVSYEQYF
cdr3_nt: TGCAGCGCCCGTACAGGGGTCTCCTACGAGCAGTACTTC
d_call: TRBD1
clone_size: NA
v_call: TRBV29-1
j_call: TRBJ2-7

cdr3_aa: CASSESGGGGIETQYF
cdr3_nt: TGTGCCAGCAGTGAATCTGGAGGGGGAGGGATAGAGACCCAGTACTTC
d_call: NA
clone_size: once
v_call: TRBV2
j_call: TRBJ2-5

cdr3_aa: CASSGRLAGRFSNEQFF
cdr3_nt: TGTGCCAGCAGTGGACGACTAGCGGGACGCTTCTCCAATGAGCAGTTCTTC
d_call: TRBD2
clone_size: NA
v_call: TRBV6-1
j_call: TRBJ2-1

cdr3_aa: CASSYAGGGEKLFF
cdr3_nt: TGTGCCAGCAGTTACGCAGGGGGCGGGGAAAAACTGTTTTTT
d_call: TRBD1
clone_size: NA
v_call: TRBV6-5
j_call: TRBJ1-4

cdr3_aa: CASSLGRDSPYNEQFF
cdr3_nt: TGCGCCAGCAGCTTGGGCCGGGACAGCCCCTACAATGAGCAGTTCTTC
d_call: TRBD1
clone_size: NA
v_call: TRBV5-1
j_call: TRBJ2-1

cdr3_aa: CASRSRDRDTEAFF
cdr3_nt: TGTGCCAGCAGATCCCGGGACAGGGACACTGAAGCTTTCTTT
d_call: TRBD1
clone_size: few
v_call: TRBV6-1
j_call: TRBJ1-1

cdr3_aa: CAISESRGQGKYGYTF
cdr3_nt: TGTGCCATCAGTGAGTCTCGGGGACAGGGGAAATATGGCTACACCTTC
d_call: TRBD1
clone_size: NA
v_call: TRBV10-3
j_call: TRBJ1-2

cdr3_aa: CASSLDRSGSPLHF
cdr3_nt: TGTGCCAGCAGCTTAGACAGGTCGGGTTCACCCCTCCACTTT
d_call: NA
clone_size: NA
v_call: TRBV7-6
j_call: TRBJ1-6

cdr3_aa: CASSSTPGGQSYEQYF
cdr3_nt: TGTGCCAGCAGTTCGACACCGGGGGGCCAGTCCTACGAGCAGTACTTC
d_call: NA
clone_size: once
v_call: TRBV27
j_call: TRBJ2-7

cdr3_aa: CASTAGGGGYTF
cdr3_nt: TGTGCCAGCACGGCGGGGGGAGGCGGCTACACCTTC
d_call: NA
clone_size: NA
v_call: TRBV2
j_call: TRBJ1-2

cdr3_aa: CASSDSFMASGGYEQFF
cdr3_nt: TGTGCCAGCAGTGACTCTTTTATGGCTAGCGGGGGCTATGAGCAGTTCTTC
d_call: TRBD2
clone_size: NA
v_call: TRBV6-4
j_call: TRBJ2-1

cdr3_aa: CASSLQTGVRTDTQYF
cdr3_nt: TGTGCCAGCAGTCTCCAAACAGGGGTTAGGACAGATACGCAGTATTTT
d_call: TRBD1
clone_size: NA
v_call: TRBV2
j_call: TRBJ2-3

cdr3_aa: CASSLGQGSADTQYF
cdr3_nt: TGCGCCAGCAGCTTGGGACAGGGGAGCGCAGATACGCAGTATTTT
d_call: TRBD1
clone_size: NA
v_call: TRBV5-1
j_call: TRBJ2-3

cdr3_aa: CASSQKGVTEAFF
cdr3_nt: TGCGCCAGCAGCCAAAAGGGGGTCACTGAAGCTTTCTTT
d_call: NA
clone_size: NA
v_call: TRBV4-1
j_call: TRBJ1-1

cdr3_aa: CASSEAIGQGASQPQHF
cdr3_nt: TGTGCCAGCAGTGAAGCAATAGGACAGGGGGCAAGTCAGCCCCAGCATTTT
d_call: TRBD1
clone_size: NA
v_call: TRBV6-1
j_call: TRBJ1-5

cdr3_aa: CASSLGGPTLNTEAFF
cdr3_nt: TGTGCCAGCAGCTTGGGGGGGCCGACCTTGAACACTGAAGCTTTCTTT
d_call: NA
clone_size: NA
v_call: TRBV5-4
j_call: TRBJ1-1

cdr3_aa: CASTIDRMGNQPQHF
cdr3_nt: TGTGCCAGCACCATAGACAGGATGGGCAATCAGCCCCAGCATTTT
d_call: NA
clone_size: NA
v_call: TRBV7-8
j_call: TRBJ1-5

cdr3_aa: CASRVGTSGRVGTQYF
cdr3_nt: TGTGCCAGCAGAGTCGGGACTAGCGGGCGGGTAGGTACGCAGTATTTT
d_call: TRBD2
clone_size: once
v_call: TRBV28
j_call: TRBJ2-3

cdr3_aa: CASSQDLGVGEAFF
cdr3_nt: TGTGCCAGCAGCCAAGATTTAGGGGTGGGTGAAGCTTTCTTT
d_call: NA
clone_size: once
v_call: TRBV14
j_call: TRBJ1-1

cdr3_aa: CAISLGGANNEQFF
cdr3_nt: TGTGCCATCAGTCTGGGCGGGGCGAACAATGAGCAGTTCTTC
d_call: NA
clone_size: NA
v_call: TRBV10-3
j_call: TRBJ2-1

cdr3_aa: CASSKGQGRWGEQYF
cdr3_nt: TGTGCCAGCAGCAAGGGACAGGGTCGCTGGGGCGAGCAGTACTTC
d_call: NA
clone_size: NA
v_call: TRBV21-1
j_call: TRBJ2-7

cdr3_aa: CAISESRGTAQPQHF
cdr3_nt: TGTGCCATCAGTGAGTCCAGAGGGACAGCTCAGCCCCAGCATTTT
d_call: TRBD1
clone_size: NA
v_call: TRBV10-3
j_call: TRBJ1-5

cdr3_aa: CASSPTGAAYTF
cdr3_nt: TGTGCCAGCAGTCCGACAGGGGCCGCTTACACCTTC
d_call: TRBD1
clone_size: NA
v_call: TRBV6-5
j_call: TRBJ1-2

cdr3_aa: CASARDRGPYEQYF
cdr3_nt: TGTGCTAGTGCCCGGGACAGGGGCCCCTACGAGCAGTACTTC
d_call: TRBD1
clone_size: few
v_call: TRBV12-5
j_call: TRBJ2-7

cdr3_aa: CASSLESTSGQYF
cdr3_nt: TGTGCCAGCAGCTTAGAGTCCACTTCGGGGCAGTACTTC
d_call: NA
clone_size: once
v_call: TRBV7-2
j_call: TRBJ2-7

cdr3_aa: CAISAQGGRGGTDTQYF
cdr3_nt: TGTGCCATCAGTGCCCAGGGGGGCAGGGGGGGCACAGATACGCAGTATTTT
d_call: NA
clone_size: NA
v_call: TRBV10-3
j_call: TRBJ2-3

cdr3_aa: CAWSVGTGYSGANVLTF
cdr3_nt: TGTGCCTGGAGTGTTGGGACAGGGTACTCTGGGGCCAACGTCCTGACTTTC
d_call: TRBD1
clone_size: NA
v_call: TRBV30
j_call: TRBJ2-6

cdr3_aa: CASSHGQVPSTDTQYF
cdr3_nt: TGCGCCAGCAGCCACGGACAGGTTCCTAGCACAGATACGCAGTATTTT
d_call: TRBD1
clone_size: NA
v_call: TRBV4-1
j_call: TRBJ2-3

cdr3_aa: CSVVRGGANTGELFF
cdr3_nt: TGCAGCGTTGTTCGAGGTGGCGCGAACACCGGGGAGCTGTTTTTT
d_call: NA
clone_size: NA
v_call: TRBV29-1
j_call: TRBJ2-2

cdr3_aa: CAIQGGDRGHDTQYF
cdr3_nt: TGTGCCATCCAGGGGGGGGACAGGGGGCATGATACGCAGTATTTT
d_call: TRBD1
clone_size: NA
v_call: TRBV10-3
j_call: TRBJ2-3

cdr3_aa: CASSPRPVPSGTYNEQFF
cdr3_nt: TGCGCCAGCAGCCCCAGGCCCGTCCCTAGCGGCACCTACAATGAGCAGTTCTTC
d_call: TRBD2
clone_size: few
v_call: TRBV4-3
j_call: TRBJ2-1

cdr3_aa: CASSPRGGLDTQYF
cdr3_nt: TGTGCCAGCAGCCCCCGTGGTGGACTTGATACGCAGTATTTT
d_call: NA
clone_size: few
v_call: TRBV7-9
j_call: TRBJ2-3

cdr3_aa: CASSLAWTGSTGELFF
cdr3_nt: TGCGCCAGCAGCTTGGCCTGGACAGGGAGCACCGGGGAGCTGTTTTTT
d_call: TRBD1
clone_size: NA
v_call: TRBV5-1
j_call: TRBJ2-2

cdr3_aa: CASSNRDRDEAFF
cdr3_nt: TGTGCCAGCAGTAACCGGGACAGGGATGAAGCTTTCTTT
d_call: TRBD1
clone_size: NA
v_call: TRBV6-1
j_call: TRBJ1-1

cdr3_aa: CSVEDVEEGGSDYEQYF
cdr3_nt: TGCAGCGTTGAAGATGTCGAAGAGGGCGGGAGTGACTACGAGCAGTACTTC
d_call: TRBD2
clone_size: NA
v_call: TRBV29-1
j_call: TRBJ2-7

cdr3_aa: CAITDGGRGYTF
cdr3_nt: TGTGCCATCACTGACGGGGGGCGCGGCTACACCTTC
d_call: NA
clone_size: NA
v_call: TRBV10-3
j_call: TRBJ1-2